The 3 T cell receptor beta chains below come from one sample, sequenced in a study of T cell clonality in common variable immunodeficiency. Method: immunoSEQ multiplex PCR; TCRdb's copy keeps in-frame clones and lacks some. The sample contains 50,000 to 70,000 clones, none of them singletons. The sample taken for sequencing was peripheral blood mononuclear cells. These TCRs come from a person between 18 and 69 years old in good health.

This clone appeared many times. Coverage ceases 3 residues before the CDR3 finishes, and the germline J gene fills in the end. The chain employs TRBV20-1 and TRBJ1-5; TRBD1 matches 10 bases. Trimming cost V 0 bases and J 6 bases; bases outside gene matches: 2. Germline V lookup: CDR1 DFQATT, CDR2 SNEGSKA (reference sequence). This CDR3 has 14 amino acids. The sequenced part of the CDR3 DNA is TGCAGTGCTAGAGATGGGGACAGGGGTCAGCCC. It codes for CSARDGDRGQP. The entire CDR3 reads CSARDGDRGQPQHF.

This clone occurred a few times. Read data end 3 residues before the CDR3 end; the end is taken from the germline J gene. This chain uses TRBV2 with TRBJ1-2; 8 bases fit TRBD1. V was clipped by 6 bases and J by 3 bases; unmatched bases: 12. The CDR3 covers 16 residues. The germline CDR1 and CDR2 sequences are SNHLY and FYNNEI. CDR3 protein: CASSQYSTGADYGYTF. The covered CDR3 bases are TGTGCCAGCAGCCAATATTCGACAGGGGCGGACTATGGC.

There are many counts of this clone. The read stops 3 residues short of the end of the CDR3; the missing end is completed from the germline J gene. This chain links TRBV28 with TRBJ1-4; perhaps TRBD1 as D (6 bases). The germline V gene encodes CDR1 MDHEN and CDR2 SYDVKM. V lost 6 bases, J lost 5 bases, and 16 bases lay in between. The length of the CDR3 is 15 residues. CDR3 bases read: TGTGCCAGCAGGGTTGGAGGGGGAGCAAATGAAAAA. Its translation is CASRVGGGANEK. The CDR3 reads in full as CASRVGGGANEKLFF.